This T cell receptor beta chain was recorded in a study of shared clonotypes between healthy human individuals. This clone was counted only a few times. Memory CD4+ cells were the fraction left after CD45RA+ naive selection. TCRdb keeps only in-frame clones here, not all; method: immunoSEQ multiplex PCR. The data show 1.5 million to 1.9 million clones, nearly 99% seen once. This clonotype was sampled from a young man in good health. The sequencing input was naive CD4+ T cells sorted from blood. Sample subset: CD45RA+ positively selected.

CDR3 coding DNA: TGTGCCAGCTTCCATCAGCCCCAGCATTTT. Translating gives CASFHQPQHF. The chain is built from TRBV2 and TRBJ1-5, with D uncertain. Germline-derived CDR1 and CDR2 are SNHLY and FYNNEI. This CDR3 region has 10 residues. Trimming cost V 8 bases and J 5 bases, with 4 bases left between them.